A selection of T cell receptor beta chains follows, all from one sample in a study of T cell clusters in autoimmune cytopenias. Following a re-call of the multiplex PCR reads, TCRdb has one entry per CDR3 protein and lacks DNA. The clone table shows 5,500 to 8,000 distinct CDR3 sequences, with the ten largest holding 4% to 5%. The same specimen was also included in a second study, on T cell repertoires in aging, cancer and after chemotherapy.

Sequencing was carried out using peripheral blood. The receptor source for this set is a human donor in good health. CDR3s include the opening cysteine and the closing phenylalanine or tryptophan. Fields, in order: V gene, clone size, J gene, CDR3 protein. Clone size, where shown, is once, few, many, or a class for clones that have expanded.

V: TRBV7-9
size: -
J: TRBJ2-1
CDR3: CASSYQLGLAGGHEQFF

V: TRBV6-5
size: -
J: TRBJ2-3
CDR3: CASSYSTYSTDTQYF

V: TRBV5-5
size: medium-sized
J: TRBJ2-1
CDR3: CASSLIASYNEQFF

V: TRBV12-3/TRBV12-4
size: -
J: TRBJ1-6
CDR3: CASSLGRNSPLHF

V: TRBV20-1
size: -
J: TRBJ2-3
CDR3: CSASGSSDTQYF

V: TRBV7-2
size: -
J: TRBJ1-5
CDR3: CASSLDRGSNQPQHF

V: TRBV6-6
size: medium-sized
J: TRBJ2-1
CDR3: CASRESSYNEQFF

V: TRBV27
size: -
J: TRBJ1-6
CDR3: CASSLRSQYPNSPLHF

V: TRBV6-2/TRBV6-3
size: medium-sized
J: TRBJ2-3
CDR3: CASTRDLGRTDTQYF

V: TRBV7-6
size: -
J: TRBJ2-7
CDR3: CASSPIRERSGKSSYEQYF

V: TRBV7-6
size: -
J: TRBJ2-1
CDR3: CASSLGSGRAGEQFF

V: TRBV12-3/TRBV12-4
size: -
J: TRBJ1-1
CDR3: CASSYSISTNTEAFF

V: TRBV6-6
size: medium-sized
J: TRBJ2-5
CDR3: CASRRTSGREETQYF

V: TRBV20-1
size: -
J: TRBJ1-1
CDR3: CSARDPTENTEAFF

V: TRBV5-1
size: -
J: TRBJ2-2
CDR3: CASSFGAANTGELFF

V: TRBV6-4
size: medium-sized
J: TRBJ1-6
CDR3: CASSEEGYSPLHF

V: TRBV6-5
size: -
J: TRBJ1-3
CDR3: CASSAGDRRNTIYF

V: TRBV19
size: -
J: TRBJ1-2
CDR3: CASSYSLRYGYTF

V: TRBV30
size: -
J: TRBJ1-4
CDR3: CARRSVPGNEKLFF

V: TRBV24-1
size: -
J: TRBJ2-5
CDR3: CATSDSGETQYF

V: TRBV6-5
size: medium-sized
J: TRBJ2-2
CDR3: CASSTSGRSTGELFF

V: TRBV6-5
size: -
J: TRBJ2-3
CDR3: CASSPQPGRTGTDTQYF

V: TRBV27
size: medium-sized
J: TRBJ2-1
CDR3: CASSSPILYEQFF

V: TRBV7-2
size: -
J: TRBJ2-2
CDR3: CASSPGTQNTGELFF

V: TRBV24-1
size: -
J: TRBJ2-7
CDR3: CATSDSGTGPSYEQYF

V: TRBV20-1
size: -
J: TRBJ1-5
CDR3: CSAREAGFSSQPQHF

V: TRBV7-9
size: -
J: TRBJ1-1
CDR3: CASSLWPGGNTEAFF

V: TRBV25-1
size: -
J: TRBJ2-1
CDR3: CASSVSGSVYNEQFF

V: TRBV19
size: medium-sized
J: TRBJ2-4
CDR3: CASSTPGQGQNIQYF

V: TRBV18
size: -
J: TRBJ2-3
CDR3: CASSSLPPSSTDTQYF

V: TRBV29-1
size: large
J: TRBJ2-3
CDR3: CSVEGHRAIGTDTQYF

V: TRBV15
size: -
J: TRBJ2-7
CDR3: CATSRINGYEQYF

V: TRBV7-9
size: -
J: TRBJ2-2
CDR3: CASTPIGGLTGELFF

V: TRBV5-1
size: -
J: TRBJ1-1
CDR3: CASSPVKGDTEAFF

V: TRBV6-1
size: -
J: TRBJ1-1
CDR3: CASSASGGEVKAFF

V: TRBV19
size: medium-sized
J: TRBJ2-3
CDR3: CASLGQGRSDTQYF

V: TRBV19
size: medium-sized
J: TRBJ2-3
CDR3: CASSIVAGRDTQYF